This T cell receptor beta chain comes out of a study of shared T cell receptors in the human thymus. The method was immunoSEQ multiplex PCR; TCRdb's version includes in-frame clones alone and lacks a portion of them. The data contain hundreds of thousands of clones, around 87% of them singletons. Germline CDR1 is KGHSH and CDR2 is LQKENI. After removal of 0 bases from V and 3 bases from J, the junction contained 6 bases not matched to a gene. CDR3 length: 17 amino acids. These data were also reused for a study on human thymus T cells. That source notes: Surgeons resected thymus tissue during corrective heart surgery. There appeared to be biased usage of V and J genes in thymic and blood repertoires.

The chain carries TRBV18 and TRBJ2-5, with 11 bases matching TRBD2. The sample was thymocytes. The clonotype was recovered from a boy younger than two with a congenital heart defect. CDR3 sequence reads: CASSPPTSGRWEETQYF. CDR3 in DNA: TGTGCCAGCTCACCACCCACTAGCGGGAGATGGGAAGAGACCCAGTACTTC.